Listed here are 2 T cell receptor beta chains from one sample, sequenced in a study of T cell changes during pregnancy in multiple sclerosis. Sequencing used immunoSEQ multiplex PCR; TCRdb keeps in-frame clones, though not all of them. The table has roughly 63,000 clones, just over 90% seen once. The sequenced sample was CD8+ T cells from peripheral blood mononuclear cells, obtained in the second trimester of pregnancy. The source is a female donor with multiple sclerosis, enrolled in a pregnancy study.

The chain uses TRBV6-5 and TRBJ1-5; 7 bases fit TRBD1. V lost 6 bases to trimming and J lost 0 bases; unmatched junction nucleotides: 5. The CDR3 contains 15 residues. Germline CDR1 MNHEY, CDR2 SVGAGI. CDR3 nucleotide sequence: TGTGCCAGCAGGGGGGACAGTGATAGCAATCAGCCCCAGCATTTT. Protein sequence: CASRGDSDSNQPQHF.

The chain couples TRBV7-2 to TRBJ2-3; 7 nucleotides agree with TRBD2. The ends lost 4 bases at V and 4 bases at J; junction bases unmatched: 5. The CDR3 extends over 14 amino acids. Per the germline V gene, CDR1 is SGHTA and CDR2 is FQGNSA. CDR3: CASSSPSGSDTQYF. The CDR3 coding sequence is TGTGCCAGCAGCTCTCCTAGCGGATCAGATACGCAGTATTTT. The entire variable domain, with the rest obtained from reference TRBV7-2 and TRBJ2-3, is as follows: GAGVSQSPSNKVTEKGKDVELRCDPISGHTALYWYRQSLGQGLEFLIYFQGNSAPDKSGLPSDRFSAERTGGSVSTLTIQRTQQEDSAVYLCASSSPSGSDTQYFGPGTRLTVL.